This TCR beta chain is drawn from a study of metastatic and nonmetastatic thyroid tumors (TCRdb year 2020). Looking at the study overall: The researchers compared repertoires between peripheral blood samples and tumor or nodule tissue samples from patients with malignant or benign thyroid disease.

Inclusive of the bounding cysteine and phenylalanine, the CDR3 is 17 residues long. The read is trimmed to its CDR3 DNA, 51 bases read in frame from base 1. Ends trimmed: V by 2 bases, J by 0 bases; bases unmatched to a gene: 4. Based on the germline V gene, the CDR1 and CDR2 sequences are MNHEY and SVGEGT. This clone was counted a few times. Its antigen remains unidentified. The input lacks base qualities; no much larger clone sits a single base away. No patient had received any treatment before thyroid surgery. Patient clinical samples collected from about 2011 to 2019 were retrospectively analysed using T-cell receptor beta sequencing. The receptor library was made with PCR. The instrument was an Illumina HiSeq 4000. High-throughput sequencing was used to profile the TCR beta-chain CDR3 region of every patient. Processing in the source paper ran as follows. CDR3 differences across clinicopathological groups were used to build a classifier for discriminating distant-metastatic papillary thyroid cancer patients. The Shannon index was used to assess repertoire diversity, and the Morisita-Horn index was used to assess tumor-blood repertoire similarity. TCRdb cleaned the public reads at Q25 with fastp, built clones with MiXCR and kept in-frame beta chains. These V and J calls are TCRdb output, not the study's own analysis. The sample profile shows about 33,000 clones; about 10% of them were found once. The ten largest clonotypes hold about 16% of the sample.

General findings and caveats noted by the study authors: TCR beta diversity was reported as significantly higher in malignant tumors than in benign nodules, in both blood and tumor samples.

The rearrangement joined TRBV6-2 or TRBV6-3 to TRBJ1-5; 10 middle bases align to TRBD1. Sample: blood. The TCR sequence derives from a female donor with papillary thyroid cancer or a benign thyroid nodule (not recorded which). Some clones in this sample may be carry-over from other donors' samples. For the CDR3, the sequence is CASSYTGTGDSNQPQHF. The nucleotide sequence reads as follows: TGTGCCAGCAGTTACACCGGGACAGGGGATAGCAATCAGCCCCAGCATTTT.